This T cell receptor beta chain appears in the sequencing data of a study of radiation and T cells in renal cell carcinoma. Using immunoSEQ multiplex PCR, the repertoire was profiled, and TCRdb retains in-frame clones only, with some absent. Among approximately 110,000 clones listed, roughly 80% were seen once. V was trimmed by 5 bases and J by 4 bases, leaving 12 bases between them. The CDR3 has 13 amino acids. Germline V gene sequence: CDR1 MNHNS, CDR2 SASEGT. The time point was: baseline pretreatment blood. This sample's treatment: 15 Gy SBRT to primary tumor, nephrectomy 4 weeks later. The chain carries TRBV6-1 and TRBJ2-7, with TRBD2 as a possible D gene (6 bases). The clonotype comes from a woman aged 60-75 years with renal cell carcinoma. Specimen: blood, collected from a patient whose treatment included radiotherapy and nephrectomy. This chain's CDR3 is CASSWEVGYEQYF. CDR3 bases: TGTGCCAGCAGTTGGGAGGTCGGGTACGAGCAGTACTTC.